This T cell receptor beta chain was sequenced for a study of T cell responses to AZD1222 COVID-19 vaccine (dated by TCRdb to about 2021). For context, the study as a whole: AZD1222 recipients given second doses at about 4 weeks or at about 12 weeks were pooled, since spike-specific TCR depth and breadth were not found to differ between the two schedules. A total of under 250 trial participants underwent TCR sequencing, of whom 200 to 220 had received two doses of AZD1222 and about 25 had received two doses of the MenACWY control vaccine. Trial participants were enrolled by age into 18-55, 56-69 and 70-plus year subgroups, with about 150, 27 and 61 TCR-sequenced participants respectively.

Compared with germline, V lacks 5 bases and J lacks 8 bases; bases without a gene match: 5. Reading from cysteine to phenylalanine, the CDR3 counts 13 amino acids. Solely the CDR3 DNA is kept, with 39 bases framed from the first base. The CDR3 regions of human TCRbeta chains were analyzed by immunosequencing. The paper's processing steps were these. TCRs in the repertoires were compared against a reference library of SARS-CoV-2-specific TCRs that had been generated with the MIRA antigen-specificity platform. Breadth was defined as the fraction of unique TCRs that were SARS-CoV-2-associated. Depth was defined as the fraction of total T cells that were SARS-CoV-2-associated. Using the MIRA data, each spike-specific TCR was assigned both to the spike region to which the TCR was reactive and to a CD4 or CD8 class. Log10-transformed breadth and depth values were compared by one-way ANOVA with Sidak's multiple comparisons tests. What TCRdb holds here is the immuneACCESS table cut down to in-frame rearrangements. Part of the clones is not present; checked against another copy, under half of the missing clones reflect an unresolved V gene, and the others are unexplained. V and J calls and clone size follow that table, whereas D and trimming were derived from the DNA. The sample records over 85,000 clones, less than 90% of which are singletons. About 1.6% of the sample comes from the top ten.

Study-wide findings and limitations: CD4 TCRs associated with the vaccine covered the entire spike protein, and the dominant responses were in regions 160-218 and 743-854. Reportedly, almost half of the unique spike-specific TCRs recognized epitopes lying outside the regions that are mutated in the B.1.351 and B.1.1.7 variants. The 56-69-year group was small, and its depth increase did not reach significance, likely because of low power. No day 14 peak-response samples were available, so repertoires were characterized only after the peak T cell response. Participants were mostly white British and included more females than males, and it was suggested by the authors that clonal diversity may have been underestimated. Only five to seven AZD1222 recipients were SARS-CoV-2 seropositive at baseline, limiting conclusions about previously exposed vaccinees. A significant rise in spike-specific TCR breadth and depth was observed after two AZD1222 doses relative to day 0 and relative to MenACWY recipients.

The time point tag for this specimen amounts to: baseline before first vaccination. Vaccinee samples were obtained from the UK trials COV001 and COV002, which included a single-blind randomized controlled phase 2/3 trial of AZD1222 (ChAdOx1 nCoV-19) in healthy adults. For TCRbeta chain sequencing, PBMC samples were collected from trial participants at day 0 and at day 28 after the second dose. The count of this clone is one. Its antigen is still unknown. No base qualities exist here, and no much larger clone lies one base off it. The sequence derives from an adult in good health. Sequenced here: peripheral blood, sampled on day 0 of AZD1222 vaccination. The V and J genes are TRBV12-3 or TRBV12-4 and TRBJ1-4; the central 7 bases match TRBD1. The DNA sequence is as follows: TGTGCCAGCAGTACAGGGGTGGAGGAAAAACTGTTTTTT. This is translated as CASSTGVEEKLFF.